These T cell receptor beta chains were read from a single sample in a study of Ad26.COV2.S vaccination and SARS-CoV-2 variants. Assay used: immunoSEQ multiplex PCR; TCRdb lists only in-frame clones, some missing. This table has hundreds of thousands of clones, around 89% appearing once. The sequencing used peripheral blood, collected in a trial of Ad26.COV2.S vaccine versus placebo. These receptors were taken from a person between 18 and 65 years old who received the Ad26.COV2.S COVID-19 vaccine or a placebo. Both conserved end residues are part of each CDR3. The D gene is left open where the match is weak. Size values are once, few and many counts, or a class for expanded clones, and some rows have none.

v_call	cdr3_length	j_call	clone_size	d_call	cdr3_nt	cdr3_aa
TRBV11-2	14	TRBJ1-1	once	-	TGTGCCAGCAGCTTAGTAGGGGGAGTAACTGAAGCTTTCTTT	CASSLVGGVTEAFF
TRBV6-5	11	TRBJ1-1	-	TRBD1	TGTGCCAGCAGCCTACAGGGGGCGGCTTTCTTT	CASSLQGAAFF
TRBV9	15	TRBJ2-1	-	TRBD1	TGTGCCAGCAGCCCACCGGGACAGGGTGACAATGAGCAGTTCTTC	CASSPPGQGDNEQFF
TRBV18	16	TRBJ2-5	-	TRBD2	TGTGCCAGCTCAATGATTTTTGGGACTAGCAAAGAGACCCAGTACTTC	CASSMIFGTSKETQYF
TRBV5-1	15	TRBJ1-4	-	TRBD1	TGCGCCAGCAGCTTGGGACAGGGGGGAGAGGAAAAACTGTTTTTT	CASSLGQGGEEKLFF
TRBV2	15	TRBJ2-1	-	-	TGTGCCAGCAGTGGGGGGCGGGCAGAGTACAATGAGCAGTTCTTC	CASSGGRAEYNEQFF
TRBV2	16	TRBJ2-1	-	TRBD2	TGTGCCAGCAGTGGAGGGAGCGGGAGCTCCTACAATGAGCAGTTCTTC	CASSGGSGSSYNEQFF
TRBV19	14	TRBJ2-7	-	TRBD2	TGTGCCAGTAGTCCGGGACTAGCGATCTACGAGCAGTACTTC	CASSPGLAIYEQYF
TRBV5-4	12	TRBJ1-2	-	-	TGTGCCAGCAGCCGGGGGGTGGATGGCTACACCTTC	CASSRGVDGYTF
TRBV2	13	TRBJ2-1	-	-	TGTGCCAGCAGAGACGACAGGATCCATGAGCAGTTCTTC	CASRDDRIHEQFF
TRBV7-9	14	TRBJ1-5	-	-	TGTGCCAGCAGCTTAGCGGCAGGTGGTCAGCCCCAGCATTTT	CASSLAAGGQPQHF
TRBV15	15	TRBJ2-5	-	TRBD2	TGTGCCACCAGCAGAGATTCGGCGGGAGTGGAGACCCAGTACTTC	CATSRDSAGVETQYF